The clone carrying this T cell receptor (beta chain) was found a few times. As yet, its antigen is unknown. Purities over 95% were achieved in all sorted populations. CDR1 and CDR2 from the germline V gene are LGHNT and FRNRAP. The CDR3 is made up of 15 amino acids. Germline trimming cut 5 bases from V and 6 bases from J; bases unmatched to any gene: 11. Every isolated RNA sample was fully reverse transcribed, so sequencing captured expressed TCRB transcripts. This table comes from immunoSEQ multiplex PCR, and its TCRdb copy is limited to in-frame clones, with some not included. The table records almost 250,000 clones, 12% to 15% of them present only once. The data derive from a study of beta chain features in type 1 diabetes. Study results and limitations: For patients, the naive, central memory and Treg TCRB repertoires appeared more alike than for healthy donors. For type 1 diabetes patients, VDJ junctions showed fewer insertions and more deletions.

The chain couples TRBV12-5 to TRBJ2-3; 7 bases align to TRBD2. The sequence was obtained from a woman between 40 and 55 years old in good health. Material: naive CD4+ T cells from blood. CDR3 protein: CASGGGTSGGDTQYF. The CDR3 nucleotides read TGTGCTAGTGGTGGGGGGACCTCCGGGGGGGATACGCAGTATTTT. The full variable domain, rest sourced from reference TRBV12-5 and TRBJ2-3, is DARVTQTPRHKVTEMGQEVTMRCQPILGHNTVFWYRQTMMQGLELLAYFRNRAPLDDSGMPKDRFSAEMPDATLATLKIQPSEPRDSAVYFCASGGGTSGGDTQYFGPGTRLTVL.